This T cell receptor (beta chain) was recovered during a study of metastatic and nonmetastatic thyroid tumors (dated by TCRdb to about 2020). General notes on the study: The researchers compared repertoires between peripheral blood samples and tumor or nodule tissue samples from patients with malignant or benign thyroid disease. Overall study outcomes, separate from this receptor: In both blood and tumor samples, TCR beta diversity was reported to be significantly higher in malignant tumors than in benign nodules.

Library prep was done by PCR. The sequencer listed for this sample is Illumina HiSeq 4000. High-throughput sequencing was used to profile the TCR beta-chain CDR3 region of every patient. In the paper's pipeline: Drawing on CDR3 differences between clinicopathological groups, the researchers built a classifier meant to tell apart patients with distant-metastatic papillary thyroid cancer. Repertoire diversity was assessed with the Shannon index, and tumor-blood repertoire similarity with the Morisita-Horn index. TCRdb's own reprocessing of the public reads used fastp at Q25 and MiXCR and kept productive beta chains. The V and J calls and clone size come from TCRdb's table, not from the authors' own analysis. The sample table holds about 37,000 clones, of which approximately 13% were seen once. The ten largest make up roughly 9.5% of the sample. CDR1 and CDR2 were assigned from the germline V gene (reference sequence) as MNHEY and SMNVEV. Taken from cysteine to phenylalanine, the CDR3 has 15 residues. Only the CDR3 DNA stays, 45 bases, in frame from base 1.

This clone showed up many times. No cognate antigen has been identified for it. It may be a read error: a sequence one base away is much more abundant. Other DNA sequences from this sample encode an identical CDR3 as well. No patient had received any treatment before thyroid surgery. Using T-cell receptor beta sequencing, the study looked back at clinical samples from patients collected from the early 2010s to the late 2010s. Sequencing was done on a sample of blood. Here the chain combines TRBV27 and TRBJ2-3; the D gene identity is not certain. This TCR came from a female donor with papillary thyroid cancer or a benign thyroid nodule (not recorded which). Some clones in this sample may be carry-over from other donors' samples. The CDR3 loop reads CASRPGPGSPDTQYF. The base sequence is TGTGCCAGCAGACCCGGGCCCGGCAGCCCAGATACGCAATATTTT.